Below, 30 T cell receptor beta chains from the same sample are listed, as sequenced in a study of control samples from healthy donors and cancer patients. Clones were read by immunoSEQ multiplex PCR, and TCRdb kept only the in-frame ones, dropping some. The repertoire consists of roughly 120,000 clones, with about 89% occurring once and the leading ten covering 17%. Sequencing input: blood. The origin of the receptors is a woman aged 50 to 65 in good health.

This sequence joins TRBV5-4 and TRBJ2-7; 8 nucleotides line up with TRBD1. The CDR3 is 15 amino acids. Germline values: CDR1 SGHNT, CDR2 YYREEE (reference sequence). The trim removed 0 bases at V and 4 bases at J, leaving 6 bases unmatched. This chain's CDR3 is CASSLGRTGLYEQYF. Written as DNA, the CDR3 is TGTGCCAGCAGCTTGGGCCGGACAGGGCTTTACGAGCAGTACTTC.

Comment on this clone: Its ends do not fully match the called genes, so a read error is possible. The V call is TRBV7-2, the J call TRBJ1-2; D unresolved. The CDR3 covers 14 residues. In germline, CDR1 is SGHTA, CDR2 FQGNSA. The CDR3 reads CASSLAKTSTYVLF. The CDR3 nucleotides are TGTGCCAGCAGCTTGGCCAAGACATCTACGTATGTACTCTTC.

V and J are TRBV11-2 and TRBJ1-1; TRBD1 agrees at 9 bases. Losses at the gene ends were 5 bases for V and 0 bases for J; bases not matched to a gene: 7. The CDR3 length is 16 residues. CDR1 and CDR2 from the germline V gene are SGHAT and FQNNGV. DNA of the CDR3: TGTGCCAGCAGCAGAGGACAGGGGACCTTGAACACTGAAGCTTTCTTT. Translation gives CASSRGQGTLNTEAFF.

The gene calls are TRBV7-2 and TRBJ2-2, with D possibly TRBD2 on 6 matching bases. V was pared by 1 base and J by 0 bases, with 9 bases between. The CDR3 totals 16 residues. The germline V gene encodes CDR1 SGHTA and CDR2 FQGNSA. The CDR3 nucleotides are TGTGCCAGCAGCTTAGTCGGGAGTTCGAACACCGGGGAGCTGTTTTTT. Translated, it gives CASSLVGSSNTGELFF. Full variable domain (missing parts from reference TRBV7-2 and TRBJ2-2): GAGVSQSPSNKVTEKGKDVELRCDPISGHTALYWYRQSLGQGLEFLIYFQGNSAPDKSGLPSDRFSAERTGGSVSTLTIQRTQQEDSAVYLCASSLVGSSNTGELFFGEGSRLTVL.

The chain carries TRBV19 and TRBJ2-5; a weak D match, TRBD1 (5 bases). The CDR3 loop spans 14 amino acids. The V and J ends lost 6 bases and 1 base respectively, with 12 bases between them. Germline V gene sequence: CDR1 LNHDA, CDR2 SQIVND (reference sequence). CDR3 nucleotide sequence: TGTGCCAGTAGAAGCACAGGTTTCCAAGAGACCCAGTACTTC. It translates to CASRSTGFQETQYF.

The chain combines TRBV5-1 with TRBJ2-7, with TRBD2 identical over 11 bases. This CDR3 is built from 20 residues. Germline lookup yields CDR1 SGHRS and CDR2 YFSETQ. V lost 4 bases and J lost 1; bases outside the gene matches: 19. CDR3 region: CASSRDGVAGGPPFSYEQYV. CDR3 DNA: TGCGCCAGCAGCCGCGACGGAGTAGCGGGAGGGCCCCCGTTTTCCTACGAGCAGTACGTC.

The chain joins TRBV6-6 to TRBJ2-5; 12 nucleotides align to TRBD1. J gave up 6 bases and V 6 bases, and 5 bases lay outside the gene matches. Germline CDR1 and CDR2: MNHNY and SVGAGI (reference sequence). The length of the CDR3 is 14 residues. The chain's CDR3 is CASSPGQGAKTQYF. CDR3 coding DNA: TGTGCCAGCAGCCCGGGACAGGGGGCAAAGACCCAGTACTTC.

This sequence joins TRBV28 and TRBJ2-1; a possible D gene is TRBD1 (6 bases). Germline V gene sequence: CDR1 MDHEN, CDR2 SYDVKM. The CDR3 has 12 residues. V shed 8 bases and J shed 9 bases, with 14 bases lying between them. The DNA for the CDR3 is TGTGCCAGCTATACAGGGTTCGGTGAGCAGTTCTTC. This codes for CASYTGFGEQFF. The complete variable domain, with remaining parts taken from reference TRBV28 and TRBJ2-1, reads DVKVTQSSRYLVKRTGEKVFLECVQDMDHENMFWYRQDPGLGLRLIYFSYDVKMKEKGDIPEGYSVSREKKERFSLILESASTNQTSMYLCASYTGFGEQFFGPGTRLTVL.

The V gene is TRBV21-1, the J gene TRBJ2-7; the DNA was not compared with TRBD2, the D call given in the table. TRBV21-1 is flagged as a pseudogene. The CDR3 runs to 16 residues. CDR3 nucleotide sequence: TGTGCCAGCTATTGCCCTAGCGGATTTAGGGACTACGAGCAGTACTTC. The encoded protein is CASYCPSGFRDYEQYF.

The sample holds one count of this clone. The genes are TRBV6-5 and TRBJ1-5; maybe TRBD1 (6 bases). Germline V gene lookup returns CDR1 MNHEY and CDR2 SVGAGI. This CDR3 has 14 residues. Trimming removed 6 bases from V and 1 base from J, with 10 bases in between. The CDR3 DNA reads TGTGCCAGCAGACGGGACAACAGCAATCAGCCCCAGCATTTT. It specifies CASRRDNSNQPQHF.

This sequence joins TRBV18 and TRBJ2-3; the match to TRBD2 covers 11 bases. The CDR3 runs 16 residues. The ends lost 5 bases at V and 2 bases at J; junction bases unmatched: 6. Germline values: CDR1 KGHSH, CDR2 LQKENI. CDR3 in amino acids: CASSAGTSGTTDTQYF. The DNA of the CDR3 is TGTGCCAGCTCAGCTGGGACTAGCGGTACCACAGATACGCAGTATTTT.

The chain couples TRBV2 to TRBJ2-3, with TRBD1 matching 9 bases. The CDR3 consists of 17 residues. V shed 5 bases and J 5 bases; nucleotides not matched to a gene: 14. Germline V gives CDR1 SNHLY, CDR2 FYNNEI. CDR3 nucleotides: TGTGCCAGCAGTAAGACCGGGACAGGGTTCTCAAAAGATACGCAGTATTTT. As protein: CASSKTGTGFSKDTQYF.

V and J are TRBV2 and TRBJ1-3, with D perhaps TRBD1 (6 bases). The germline gives CDR1 SNHLY, CDR2 FYNNEI. The CDR3 contains 13 residues. Trimming shortened V by 8 bases and J by 3 bases, and 11 bases separated the two germline ends. The CDR3 spells CASSQGNGNTIYF. The CDR3 coding sequence is TGTGCCAGCTCTCAGGGGAATGGAAACACCATATATTTT.

This clone was observed once. The V call is TRBV11-1, the J call TRBJ2-1; D possibly corresponds to TRBD1 (5 bases). The CDR3 spans 15 residues. The V gene's germline CDR1 is SGHAT and CDR2 FQDESV (reference sequence). Trimming shortened V by 3 bases and J by 6 bases, and 15 bases separated the two germline ends. The CDR3 reads CASSFRGDLANEQFF. The CDR3 DNA follows: TGTGCCAGCAGCTTTAGGGGCGACCTGGCCAATGAGCAGTTCTTC. Variable domain in full (rest from reference TRBV11-1 and TRBJ2-1): EAEVAQSPRYKITEKSQAVAFWCDPISGHATLYWYRQILGQGPELLVQFQDESVVDDSQLPKDRFSAERLKGVDSTLKIQPAELGDSAMYLCASSFRGDLANEQFFGPGTRLTVL.

This clone occurred a few times. The chain recombines TRBV2 with TRBJ2-1, with 11 positions matching TRBD2. The CDR3 contains 15 residues. With 7 bases clipped from V and 9 bases from J, the junction kept 11 bases outside the gene matches. CDR1 is SNHLY and CDR2 is FYNNEI in the germline V gene. CDR3 region: CASTSTSGSGGEQFF. The CDR3, as DNA: TGTGCCAGCACTTCTACTAGCGGGAGTGGTGGTGAGCAGTTCTTC.

V and J are TRBV6-2 or TRBV6-3 and TRBJ2-5; TRBD1 matches 7 bases. Germline V gene lookup returns CDR1 MNHEY and CDR2 SVGEGT. This CDR3 has 13 residues. V lost 6 bases, J lost 3 bases, and 4 bases stayed unmatched. The CDR3 DNA follows: TGTGCCAGCAGCCAGGGGGTGAAAGAGACCCAGTACTTC. It specifies CASSQGVKETQYF.

This clone has only one observation. J is TRBJ1-1 and V is TRBV30; no firm D call. Germline CDR1 is GTSNPN and CDR2 is SVGIG (reference sequence). The CDR3 runs to 12 residues. Between the trimmed V and J ends, which lost 3 bases and 6 bases, there was a span of 11 bases. The CDR3 DNA follows: TGTGCCTGGAGCAATGGGAGGTCTGAAGCTTTCTTT. As protein: CAWSNGRSEAFF.

This clone was detected a few times. The chain couples TRBV19 to TRBJ2-7; tentative D call: TRBD2 (6 bases). Germline V CDR1 and CDR2: LNHDA, SQIVND (reference sequence). The length of the CDR3 is 14 residues. Trimming pared 4 bases from V and 6 bases from J, leaving 16 bases between. The CDR3 here is CASSTSARGVEQYF. In DNA form, the CDR3 reads TGTGCCAGTAGTACCTCGGCGCGCGGGGTCGAGCAGTACTTC.

The rearrangement uses TRBV24-1 and TRBJ2-7; the D is unclear. There are 10 residues in the CDR3. Trimming cost V 9 bases and J 9 bases, with 11 bases left between them. Looked up from germline, CDR1 is KGHDR and CDR2 is SFDVKD. CDR3 DNA sequence: TGTGCCACCCCCCATCTTTTGCAGTACGTC. It yields the protein CATPHLLQYV.

The chain is built from TRBV12-5 and TRBJ2-5; TRBD1 aligns across 7 bases. Germline V gene data show CDR1 as LGHNT and CDR2 as FRNRAP. The trim removed 5 bases at V and 7 bases at J, leaving 16 bases unmatched. This CDR3 is built from 16 residues. CDR3 coding DNA: TGTGCTAGTGGTCCCCCGGGACAGCCACCTTTAGGGACCCAGTACTTC. Translation: CASGPPGQPPLGTQYF.

The chain has TRBV21-1 and TRBJ2-1; the table calls TRBD1, which could not be checked here. TRBV21-1 is a documented pseudogene. The CDR3 length is 14 residues. The CDR3 loop reads CASRTLQGDHEQFF. In nucleotides, the CDR3 is TGTGCCAGCAGGACACTACAGGGGGACCATGAGCAGTTCTTC.

J is TRBJ2-2 and V is TRBV5-4, with 7 bases fitting TRBD1. Losses at the gene ends were 5 bases for V and 5 bases for J; bases not matched to a gene: 3. The germline V gene has CDR1 SGHNT and CDR2 YYREEE (reference sequence). The CDR3 contains 13 residues. CDR3 loop: CASSPQGTGELFF. The CDR3 DNA follows: TGTGCCAGCAGTCCACAGGGGACCGGGGAGCTGTTTTTT. The full variable domain, with the rest looked up from reference TRBV5-4 and TRBJ2-2, is ETGVTQSPTHLIKTRGQQVTLRCSSQSGHNTVSWYQQALGQGPQFIFQYYREEENGRGNFPPRFSGLQFPNYSSELNVNALELDDSALYLCASSPQGTGELFFGEGSRLTVL.

This clone was picked up one time. The genes are TRBV19 and TRBJ2-2; D is perhaps TRBD2 (5 bases). V lost 3 bases, J lost 5 bases, and 16 bases lay in between. This CDR3 contains 16 residues. Germline values: CDR1 LNHDA, CDR2 SQIVND (reference sequence). CDR3: CASSIKGGPGTGELFF. Here the CDR3 DNA reads TGTGCCAGTAGTATTAAAGGCGGGCCCGGGACCGGGGAGCTGTTTTTT.

This clone was counted a single time. The chain uses TRBV6-1 and TRBJ1-4; D not certain. Germline assignment: CDR1 MNHNS and CDR2 SASEGT. This CDR3 spans 15 amino acids. V was clipped by 7 bases and J by 7 bases, with 19 bases between them. The CDR3 is CASTDREGGVEKLFF. CDR3 bases: TGTGCCAGCACCGACCGGGAGGGAGGAGTTGAAAAACTGTTTTTT.

CDR3 bases: TGTGCCAGCAGCTTAAACATTGCGGTGAACACTGAAGCTTTCTTT. The encoded protein is CASSLNIAVNTEAFF. J is TRBJ1-1 and V is TRBV7-9; D is unclear. Trimming took off 2 bases at V and 0 bases at J, with 10 bases between the two ends. The germline gives CDR1 SEHNR, CDR2 FQNEAQ (reference sequence). The CDR3 is 15 amino acids. The variable domain in full, with the rest retrieved from reference TRBV7-9 and TRBJ1-1, is DTGVSQNPRHKITKRGQNVTFRCDPISEHNRLYWYRQTLGQGPEFLTYFQNEAQLEKSRLLSDRFSAERPKGSFSTLEIQRTEQGDSAMYLCASSLNIAVNTEAFFGQGTRLTVV.

The chain is built from TRBV27 and TRBJ1-6; D perhaps matches TRBD1 (5 bases). The V gene's germline CDR1 is MNHEY and CDR2 SMNVEV (reference sequence). The CDR3 spans 14 residues. V was pared by 3 bases and J by 7 bases, with 10 bases between. This CDR3 reads CASSFHGDNSPLHF. CDR3 in DNA: TGTGCCAGCAGTTTTCACGGGGACAATTCACCCCTCCACTTT.

The chain has TRBV9 and TRBJ2-3; 8 bases fit TRBD2. J lost 2 bases, V lost 3 bases, and 2 bases had no gene match. The V gene's germline CDR1 is SGDLS and CDR2 YYNGEE. The CDR3 has 14 residues. The CDR3 bases are TGTGCCAGCAGCGGCGGGGGGCCCACAGATACGCAGTATTTT. It encodes CASSGGGPTDTQYF.

This clone appeared a single time. This chain connects TRBV7-2 to TRBJ2-7, with D perhaps given as TRBD1 or TRBD2 (5 bases each). Trimming took 6 bases from V and 2 from J, leaving 11 bases between them. CDR1 is SGHTA and CDR2 is FQGNSA in the germline V gene. The CDR3 runs to 13 residues. CDR3 protein: CASSTGRTYEQYV. DNA of the CDR3: TGTGCCAGCAGTACGGGACGGACCTACGAGCAGTACGTC.

A few counts support this clone. The gene calls are TRBV27 and TRBJ2-3; D gene ambiguous. Per the germline V gene, CDR1 is MNHEY and CDR2 is SMNVEV (reference sequence). V lost 4 bases, J lost 7 bases, and 9 bases lay in between. There are 12 residues in the CDR3. The CDR3 region has the DNA TGTGCCAGCAGTTCACCCACGAATACGCAGTATTTT. As protein: CASSSPTNTQYF.

V is TRBV5-6 and J is TRBJ2-7, with 7 positions matching TRBD1. The V segment lost 2 bases and the J segment 7 bases; nucleotides outside the gene matches: 9. The CDR3 has 14 residues. From germline, CDR1 is SGHDT and CDR2 YYEEEE. This CDR3 is CASSFSEGAEEQYV. For the CDR3, the DNA is TGTGCCAGCAGCTTCTCCGAGGGGGCAGAAGAGCAGTACGTC.